This T cell receptor (beta chain) was sequenced in a study of CD4 T cells in relation to SARS-CoV-2 and coronaviruses. The overall study: PBMCs were cultured with antigen for roughly 11 days before TCR beta sequencing. Overall study findings and caveats: In around three fifths of donors, memory CD4+ clonotypes crossrecognized SARS-CoV-2 and at least one common cold coronavirus spike.

There are 16 residues in the CDR3. V dropped 6 bases and J dropped 1; count of bases not matched to a gene: 6. Germline V lookup: CDR1 SNHLY, CDR2 FYNNEI. Comment on this clone: What it recognizes is unknown.

Cryopreserved PBMCs were CD4-enriched, then split into naive and memory cells. Naive and memory CD4+ T cells were cultured with CEF, then survey-sequenced. TCRdb's table, derived via immunoSEQ multiplex PCR, lists solely in-frame clones and lacks some. This sample has about 36,000 clones; about four fifths occur once, and the top ten carry 6.6%. The origin of this receptor is an adult with COVID-19. What was sequenced was naive CD4+ T cells from PBMCs, cultured in vitro. Subset noted: naive CD4+ T cells isolated by negative enrichment. The chain recombines TRBV2 with TRBJ2-5; TRBD2 agrees at 12 bases. The DNA for the CDR3 is TGTGCCAGCAGGAGACTAGCGGGAGACCTCCAAGAGACCCAGTACTTC. Translating gives CASRRLAGDLQETQYF.